This TCR beta chain was profiled in a study of control samples from healthy donors and cancer patients. Clones were read by immunoSEQ multiplex PCR, and TCRdb kept only the in-frame ones, dropping some. The sample records approximately 74,000 clones, 94% being singletons. The CDR3 runs to 15 residues. Germline assignment: CDR1 SGHVS and CDR2 FQNEAQ. Between the trimmed V and J ends, which lost 4 bases and 8 bases, there was a span of 20 bases. The receptor was isolated from a woman in her twenties or thirties in good health. Sequenced material: blood. This chain uses TRBV7-8 with TRBJ1-2; the D is unclear. The CDR3 sequence: CASSSDHLSPKGYTF. In DNA form, the CDR3 reads TGTGCCAGCAGCTCCGATCATTTAAGCCCGAAGGGCTACACCTTC.